The clone carrying this TCR beta chain was seen once. Its antigen remains unidentified. The sample belongs to a study of T cell responses to AZD1222 COVID-19 vaccine. Using immunoSEQ multiplex PCR, the repertoire was profiled, and TCRdb retains in-frame clones only, with some absent. The data hold roughly 160,000 clones, with roughly nine tenths observed a single time. The CDR3 spans 12 residues. Germline loops: CDR1 MNHEY, CDR2 SMNVEV (reference sequence). Broader study findings: Researchers report vaccine-associated CD4 TCRs spanning spike, with dominance at 160-218 and 743-854.

The source material was peripheral blood, sampled on day 0 of AZD1222 vaccination. This TCR came from an adult in good health. This rearrangement joins TRBV27 to TRBJ2-3; either TRBD1 or TRBD2 may fit D (6 bases each). The CDR3 coding sequence is TGTGCTTCGAGGGGGGCCCCAGATACGCAGTATTTT. This translates into CASRGAPDTQYF.